The 17 T cell receptor beta chains below were found in one sample sequenced in a study of beta chain features in type 1 diabetes. These receptors are not linked to any known antigen. Study outcomes and limitations: TCRB CDR3s were moderately but significantly shorter in Type 1 diabetes patients in all four CD4+ subsets.

Investigators reverse transcribed all isolated RNA, so they sequenced expressed TCRB transcripts. Libraries were prepared by immunoSEQ multiplex PCR; TCRdb keeps only in-frame clonotypes and omits some of them. The data hold 160,000 or so clones, with roughly 60% observed a single time. Sequenced material: naive CD4+ T cells from blood. The receptors derive from a young man with type 1 diabetes.

The gene calls are TRBV11-2 and TRBJ2-3, with D possibly being TRBD2 (6 bases). CDR1 and CDR2 (germline): SGHAT, FQNNGV. This CDR3 has 19 residues. V lost 5 bases to trimming and J lost 3 bases, with 27 bases between them. CDR3 DNA: TGTGCCAGCAGCCGATTCCCGGGAACCGGAGGGTTAGATACAGATACGCAGTATTTT. Amino acid sequence: CASSRFPGTGGLDTDTQYF.

The genes are TRBV27 and TRBJ1-2; D is unresolved. The CDR3 is made up of 15 amino acids. Trimming took off 6 bases at V and 0 bases at J, with 14 bases between the two ends. Germline V CDR1 and CDR2: MNHEY, SMNVEV (reference sequence). The CDR3 DNA is TGTGCCAGCAGACCCCTGGGCGGAACTAACTATGGCTACACCTTC. Translating it yields CASRPLGGTNYGYTF.

V usage is TRBV29-1 and J usage is TRBJ2-7, with 12 bases identical to TRBD1. This CDR3 spans 13 amino acids. Germline lookup yields CDR1 SQVTM and CDR2 ANQGSEA. With 7 bases clipped from V and 3 bases from J, the junction kept 4 bases outside the gene matches. The CDR3 region has the DNA TGCAGCGCGGGACAGGGGGCTGGCTACGAGCAGTACTTC. Translating gives CSAGQGAGYEQYF.

The CDR3 loop reads CASSLNTGELFF. The DNA for the CDR3 is TGTGCCAGCAGCTTAAACACCGGGGAGCTGTTTTTT. J is TRBJ2-2 and V is TRBV6-5; D is ambiguous. V was pared by 6 bases and J by 2 bases, with 4 bases between. This CDR3 is 12 amino acids long. CDR1 is MNHEY and CDR2 is SVGAGI in the germline V gene.

The chain has TRBV7-8 and TRBJ2-7; 9 nucleotides agree with TRBD2. Germline trimming cut 6 bases from V and 4 bases from J; bases unmatched to any gene: 10. The CDR3 sequence is 15 residues long. The germline gives CDR1 SGHVS, CDR2 FQNEAQ. This CDR3 reads CASSLERGALYEQYF. The CDR3 coding sequence is TGTGCCAGCAGTTTGGAGCGGGGGGCCCTGTACGAGCAGTACTTC.

This chain uses TRBV23-1 with TRBJ1-6; tentative D call: TRBD1 (6 bases). TRBV23-1 falls under the ORF class, with uncertain function. The CDR3 is made up of 13 amino acids. Trimming took off 1 base at V and 11 bases at J, with 9 bases between the two ends. The CDR3 DNA reads as TGCGCCAGCAGTCAATTACAGGGCCCACCCCTCCACTTT. Translated: CASSQLQGPPLHF.

This clone was seen once. The chain couples TRBV7-8 to TRBJ2-5; 9 bases line up with TRBD1. CDR3 length: 18 amino acids. J gave up 2 bases and V 6 bases, and 16 bases lay outside the gene matches. Looked up from germline, CDR1 is SGHVS and CDR2 is FQNEAQ. CDR3: CASSFALDRGSRQETQYF. CDR3 nucleotides: TGTGCCAGCAGTTTTGCCTTGGACAGGGGATCGCGGCAAGAGACCCAGTACTTC.

V is TRBV4-3 and J is TRBJ1-2; D ambiguous. The length of the CDR3 is 16 residues. Germline CDR1 LGHNA, CDR2 YSLEER. V lost 0 bases to trimming and J lost 4 bases, with 15 bases between them. CDR3 loop: CASSQDRLVPGYGYTF. The CDR3 DNA reads TGCGCCAGCAGCCAAGATCGGCTCGTCCCAGGCTATGGCTACACCTTC.

This clone was detected a few times. The chain uses TRBV7-2 and TRBJ2-1; tentative D call: TRBD2 (6 bases). This CDR3 contains 16 residues. Trimming stripped 3 bases from V and 0 bases from J, with 12 bases between. From germline, CDR1 is SGHTA and CDR2 FQGNSA. The DNA of the CDR3 is TGTGCCAGCAGCTTGTATGCGGGATTCTCCTACAATGAGCAGTTCTTC. It specifies CASSLYAGFSYNEQFF.

This clone has only a few counts. The gene calls are TRBV7-9 and TRBJ1-4, with D unclear. This CDR3 is built from 12 residues. Trimming cost V 5 bases and J 8 bases, with 9 bases left between them. Germline CDR1 SEHNR, CDR2 FQNEAQ (reference sequence). The chain's CDR3 is CASSLTMEKLFF. CDR3 DNA: TGTGCCAGCAGCCTAACGATGGAAAAACTGTTTTTT.

The chain recombines TRBV30 with TRBJ2-3; D unresolved. V lost 1 base to trimming and J lost 2 bases, with 7 bases between them. From germline, CDR1 is GTSNPN and CDR2 SVGIG (reference sequence). This CDR3 has 13 residues. The CDR3 sequence is CAWSGTTTDTQYF. The CDR3 DNA sequence: TGTGCCTGGAGTGGGACGACCACAGATACGCAGTATTTT.

The rearrangement uses TRBV7-9 and TRBJ2-3; TRBD2 matches at 7 bases. Germline loops: CDR1 SEHNR, CDR2 FQNEAQ (reference sequence). Trimming took 3 bases from V and 4 from J; bases not matched to a gene: 1. The CDR3 consists of 13 residues. The CDR3 here is CASSFRGADTQYF. The CDR3 DNA reads as TGTGCCAGCAGCTTTCGGGGGGCAGATACGCAGTATTTT.

CDR3 coding DNA: TGTGCCAGCAGCTTCGGGGGCCCCAATGAGCAGTTCTTC. Protein sequence: CASSFGGPNEQFF. The chain links TRBV7-9 to TRBJ2-1; the D gene could be TRBD1 or TRBD2 (6 bases each). CDR1 is SEHNR and CDR2 is FQNEAQ in the germline V gene (reference sequence). This CDR3 has 13 amino acids. The V gene lost 3 bases and the J gene lost 6 bases, with 9 bases spanning the gap.

This rearrangement joins TRBV9 to TRBJ2-2; D remains ambiguous. The CDR3 contains 15 residues. Germline CDR1 and CDR2: SGDLS and YYNGEE. V gave up 0 bases and J gave up 2 bases, with 8 bases separating them. CDR3 in amino acids: CASSVALPNTGELFF. For the CDR3, the DNA is TGTGCCAGCAGCGTAGCTCTACCTAACACCGGGGAGCTGTTTTTT.

The table lists this clone with a few counts. The chain is built from TRBV7-9 and TRBJ2-1, with D possibly TRBD2 on 6 matching bases. Per the germline V gene, CDR1 is SEHNR and CDR2 is FQNEAQ (reference sequence). V was shortened by 3 bases and J by 8 bases, with 8 bases between the two germline ends. The CDR3 is made up of 12 amino acids. The CDR3 nucleotides read TGTGCCAGCAGCTTCACGGGAGATGAGCAGTTCTTC. Translated, it gives CASSFTGDEQFF.

The chain links TRBV7-2 to TRBJ2-5; the D call may be TRBD1 or TRBD2 (5 bases each). CDR1 and CDR2 from the germline V gene are SGHTA and FQGNSA. The CDR3 runs 14 residues. V was shortened by 7 bases and J by 4 bases, with 16 bases between the two germline ends. The CDR3 DNA reads TGTGCCAGCACCTACTCCGGGGCCCCAGAGACCCAGTACTTC. Residues: CASTYSGAPETQYF.

The V gene is TRBV28, the J gene TRBJ2-1, with D perhaps matching TRBD1 or TRBD2 (5 bases each). The germline V and J ends were trimmed by 4 bases and 6 bases, with 13 bases remaining between them. This CDR3 comprises 14 residues. The germline gives CDR1 MDHEN, CDR2 SYDVKM. CDR3 loop: CASSSGTRANEQFF. The CDR3 nucleotides are TGTGCCAGCAGTTCCGGGACGAGAGCCAATGAGCAGTTCTTC.